The rows below give T cell receptor beta chains drawn from one sample of a study of blood T cells in healthy people across ages. TCRdb processed the 5' RACE reads anew with MiXCR; each CDR3 protein has one entry. Of around 850,000 distinct CDR3 sequences listed, 30% to 45% are singletons. The sequencing sample was made of blood. The receptor source for this set is a man between 18 and 35 years old in good health. The CDR3 runs from the conserved cysteine through the conserved F or W. Size tells how often a clone was seen (once, few, many) or the class of an expanded clone, and some rows leave it out.

>TRBV7-2|TRBJ1-2|NA
CASIRDRGGYTF
>TRBV12-3/TRBV12-4|TRBJ2-5|few
CASSLLGAAQETQYF
>TRBV12-3/TRBV12-4|TRBJ1-2|few
CASSSFLANYGYTF
>TRBV6-5|TRBJ2-3|NA
CASSSPRGNTDTQYF
>TRBV15|NA|NA
CATSSPTGARDIQYF
>TRBV7-2|TRBJ2-2|NA
CASRPGGTNTGELFF
>TRBV20-1|TRBJ2-3|NA
CSASPQDTQYF
>TRBV2|TRBJ2-3|NA
CASSELGRGPDTQYF
>TRBV20-1|TRBJ2-3|NA
CSARLYGRAAITDTQYF
>TRBV12-3/TRBV12-4|TRBJ1-4|NA
CASSFGSNEELFF
>TRBV24-1|TRBJ2-3|many
CATSDLLTDTQYF
>TRBV15|TRBJ1-1|NA
CATSRGGQGTEAFF
>TRBV27|TRBJ2-1|NA
CASSPDRGFDNERFF
>TRBV6-1|TRBJ1-2|few
CASSELASRGYGYTF
>TRBV5-1|TRBJ2-2|NA
CASSLDPLPELFF
>TRBV4-2|TRBJ2-5|NA
CASSQDLPGSWGQETQYF
>TRBV12-3/TRBV12-4|TRBJ2-1|few
CASSSPGHGLDEQFF
>TRBV6-5|TRBJ2-7|few
CASRRGPLYEQYF
>TRBV20-1|TRBJ2-5|few
CSARDQEDREFWGQETQYF
>TRBV6-6|TRBJ1-2|NA
CASSLCSGLHYGYTF
>TRBV7-8|TRBJ2-7|few
CASSEWGQGSYEQYF
>TRBV7-2|TRBJ1-1|once
CASSLGPGTGGKAFF